This TCR beta chain was obtained from a study of CD8 T cells in ankylosing spondylitis. Study results and limitations: A motif in TCR beta, a set of under ten highly homologous variants, appeared characteristic of ankylosing spondylitis blood. Past research had described some motif variants in reactive arthritis synovial fluid and blood.

MiXCR was run by TCRdb on the 5' RACE reads, yielding one entry per CDR3 protein. Of 450,000 to 550,000 distinct CDR3 sequences listed, about 5.7% are singletons. This clonotype showed up just a few times. Antigen: not known. The sample taken for sequencing was blood, either unsorted or a sorted T cell fraction (not recorded which). This TCR came from a male donor with ankylosing spondylitis.

The CDR3 here is CASSHSSVEQYF. The CDR3, as DNA: TGTGCCAGCAGTCACTCTTCGGTCGAGCAGTACTTC. The genes are TRBV7-9 and TRBJ2-7; D unresolved. The germline V and J ends were trimmed by 6 bases and 6 bases, with 12 bases remaining between them. The germline V gene has CDR1 SEHNR and CDR2 FQNEAQ (reference sequence). The CDR3 spans 12 residues.